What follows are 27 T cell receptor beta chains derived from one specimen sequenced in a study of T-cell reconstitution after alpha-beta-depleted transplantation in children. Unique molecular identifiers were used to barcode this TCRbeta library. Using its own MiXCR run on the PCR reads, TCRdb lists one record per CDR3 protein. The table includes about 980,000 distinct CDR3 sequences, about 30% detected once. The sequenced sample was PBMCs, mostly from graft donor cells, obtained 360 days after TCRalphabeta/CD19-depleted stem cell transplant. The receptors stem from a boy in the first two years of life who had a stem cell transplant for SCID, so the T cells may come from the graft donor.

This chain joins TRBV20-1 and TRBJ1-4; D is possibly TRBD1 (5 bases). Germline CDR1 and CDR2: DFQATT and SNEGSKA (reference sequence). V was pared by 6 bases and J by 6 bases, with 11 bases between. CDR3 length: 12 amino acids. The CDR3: CSAEGQYEKLFF. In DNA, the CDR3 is TGCAGTGCAGAGGGGCAATATGAAAAACTGTTTTTT.

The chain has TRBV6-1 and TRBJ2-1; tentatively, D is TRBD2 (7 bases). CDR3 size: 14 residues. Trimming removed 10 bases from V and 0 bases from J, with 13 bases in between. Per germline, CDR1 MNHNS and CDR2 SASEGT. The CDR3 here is CATRGGRSYNEQFF. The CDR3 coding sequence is TGTGCCACTAGGGGGGGGCGCTCCTACAATGAGCAGTTCTTC.

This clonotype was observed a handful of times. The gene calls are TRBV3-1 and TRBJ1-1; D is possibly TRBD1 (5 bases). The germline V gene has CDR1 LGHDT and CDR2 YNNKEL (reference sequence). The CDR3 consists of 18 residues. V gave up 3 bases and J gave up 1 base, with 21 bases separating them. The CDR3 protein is CASSQTVHPRVANTEAFF. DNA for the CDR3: TGTGCCAGCAGCCAGACGGTGCACCCCAGGGTCGCGAACACTGAAGCTTTCTTT.

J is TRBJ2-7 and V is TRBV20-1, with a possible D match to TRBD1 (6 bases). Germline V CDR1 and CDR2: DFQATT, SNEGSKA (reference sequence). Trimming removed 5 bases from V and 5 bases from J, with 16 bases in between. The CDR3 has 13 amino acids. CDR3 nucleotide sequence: TGCAGTGCTTCTAGGACAGTCGTCGACGAGCAGTACTTC. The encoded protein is CSASRTVVDEQYF.

The CDR3 loop is CASSYTPGVAATRNQETQYF. CDR3 DNA sequence: TGTGCCAGCAGTTACACCCCCGGAGTAGCGGCCACCCGAAATCAAGAGACCCAGTACTTC. This rearrangement joins TRBV7-8 to TRBJ2-5; D may be TRBD2 (6 bases). Germline-derived CDR1 and CDR2 are SGHVS and FQNEAQ. V gave up 6 bases and J gave up 2 bases, with 31 bases separating them. This CDR3 has 20 amino acids.

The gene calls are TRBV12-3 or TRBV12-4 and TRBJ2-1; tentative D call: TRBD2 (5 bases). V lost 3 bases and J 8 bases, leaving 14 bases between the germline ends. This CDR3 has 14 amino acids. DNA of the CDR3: TGTGCCAGCAGTTTTGCGGGCTTTGGCGATGAGCAGTTCTTC. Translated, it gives CASSFAGFGDEQFF.

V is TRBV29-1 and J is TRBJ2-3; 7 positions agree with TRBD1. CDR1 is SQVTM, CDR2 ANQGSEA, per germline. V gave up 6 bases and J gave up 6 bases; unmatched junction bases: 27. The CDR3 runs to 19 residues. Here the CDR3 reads CSVAGLQGMGTRATDTQYF. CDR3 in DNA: TGCAGCGTCGCCGGCTTACAGGGGATGGGCACGCGTGCCACGGATACGCAGTATTTT.

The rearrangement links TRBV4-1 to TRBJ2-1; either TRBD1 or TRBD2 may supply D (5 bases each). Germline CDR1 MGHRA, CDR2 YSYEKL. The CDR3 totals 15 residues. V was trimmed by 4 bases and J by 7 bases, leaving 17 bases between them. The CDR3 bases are TGCGCCAGCAGCCCGACTTTGGGGGTACAGAATGAGCAGTTCTTC. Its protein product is CASSPTLGVQNEQFF.

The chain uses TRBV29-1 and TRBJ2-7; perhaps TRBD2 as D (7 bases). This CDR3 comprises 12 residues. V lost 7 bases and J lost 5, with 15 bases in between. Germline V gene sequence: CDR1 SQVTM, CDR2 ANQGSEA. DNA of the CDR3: TGCAGCGCCCTTAGGGGGGGCCACGAGCAGTACTTC. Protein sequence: CSALRGGHEQYF.

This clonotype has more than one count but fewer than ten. Here the CDR3 DNA reads TGTGCCAGCAGCACTAGACAGGGAGATAGGACTGAAGCTTTCTTT. Translating it yields CASSTRQGDRTEAFF. The rearrangement links TRBV9 to TRBJ1-1; 7 nucleotides align to TRBD1. The CDR3 is 15 residues long. In germline, CDR1 is SGDLS, CDR2 YYNGEE. The V segment lost 4 bases and the J segment 5 bases; nucleotides outside the gene matches: 11.

CDR3 bases: TGCAGTGCGCAGCCCGGGCCCTTAAACGAGCAGTTCTTC. Translated: CSAQPGPLNEQFF. The V call is TRBV20-1, the J call TRBJ2-1; unclear D gene. The CDR3 loop spans 13 amino acids. Trimming removed 6 bases at V and 10 bases at J, with 19 bases between. Looked up from germline, CDR1 is DFQATT and CDR2 is SNEGSKA (reference sequence).

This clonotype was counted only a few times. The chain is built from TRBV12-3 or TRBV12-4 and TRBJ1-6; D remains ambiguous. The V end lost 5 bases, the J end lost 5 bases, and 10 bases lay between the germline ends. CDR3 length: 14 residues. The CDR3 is CASSPQDHNSPLHF. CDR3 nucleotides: TGTGCCAGCAGTCCGCAGGACCATAATTCACCCCTCCACTTT.

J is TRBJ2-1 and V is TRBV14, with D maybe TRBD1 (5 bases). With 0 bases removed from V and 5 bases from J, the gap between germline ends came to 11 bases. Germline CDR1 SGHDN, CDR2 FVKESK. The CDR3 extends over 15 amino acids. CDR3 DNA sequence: TGTGCCAGCAGCCAAGAGGCAGGGCCCAACAATGAGCAGTTCTTC. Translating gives CASSQEAGPNNEQFF.

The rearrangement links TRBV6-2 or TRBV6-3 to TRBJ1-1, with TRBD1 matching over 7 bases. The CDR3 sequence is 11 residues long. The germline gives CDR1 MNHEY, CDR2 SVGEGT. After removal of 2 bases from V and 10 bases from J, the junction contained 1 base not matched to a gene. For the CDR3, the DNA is TGTGCCAGCAGTTACCCAGGGGGAGCTTTCTTT. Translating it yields CASSYPGGAFF.

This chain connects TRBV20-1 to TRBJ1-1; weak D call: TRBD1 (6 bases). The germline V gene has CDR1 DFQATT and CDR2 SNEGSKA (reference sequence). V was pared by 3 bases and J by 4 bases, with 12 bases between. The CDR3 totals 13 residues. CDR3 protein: CSASSQGPTEAFF. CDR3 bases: TGCAGTGCTAGCTCGCAGGGGCCCACTGAAGCTTTCTTT.

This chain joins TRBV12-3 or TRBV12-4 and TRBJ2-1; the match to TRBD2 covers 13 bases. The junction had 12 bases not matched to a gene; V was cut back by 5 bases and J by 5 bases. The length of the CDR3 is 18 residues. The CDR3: CASSAGPGLAGINNEQFF. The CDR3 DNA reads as TGTGCCAGCAGTGCCGGGCCGGGACTAGCGGGGATCAACAATGAGCAGTTCTTC.

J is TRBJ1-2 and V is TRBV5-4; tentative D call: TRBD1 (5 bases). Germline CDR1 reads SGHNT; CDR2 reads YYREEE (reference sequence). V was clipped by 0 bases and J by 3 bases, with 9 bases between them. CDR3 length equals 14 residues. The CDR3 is CASSLEGAYYGYTF. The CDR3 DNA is TGTGCCAGCAGCTTGGAAGGGGCCTACTATGGCTACACCTTC.

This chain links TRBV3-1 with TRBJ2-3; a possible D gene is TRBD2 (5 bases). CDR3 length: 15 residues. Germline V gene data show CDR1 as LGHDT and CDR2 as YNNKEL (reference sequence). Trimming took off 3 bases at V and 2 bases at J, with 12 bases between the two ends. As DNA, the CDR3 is TGTGCCAGCAGCCAGAGGCGGGCCCCCACAGATACGCAGTATTTT. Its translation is CASSQRRAPTDTQYF.

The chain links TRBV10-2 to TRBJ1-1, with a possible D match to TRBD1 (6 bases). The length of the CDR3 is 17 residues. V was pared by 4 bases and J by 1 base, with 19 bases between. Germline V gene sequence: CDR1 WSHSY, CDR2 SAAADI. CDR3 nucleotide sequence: TGCGCCAGCAGTGTTTTCTTTGGTATGGACAGGAACACTGAAGCTTTCTTT. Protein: CASSVFFGMDRNTEAFF.

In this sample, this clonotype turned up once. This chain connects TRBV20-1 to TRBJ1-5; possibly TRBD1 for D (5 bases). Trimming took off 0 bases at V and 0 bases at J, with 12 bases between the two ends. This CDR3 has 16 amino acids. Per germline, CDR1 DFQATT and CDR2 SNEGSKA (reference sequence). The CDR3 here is CSARDPRDGSNQPQHF. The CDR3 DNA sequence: TGCAGTGCTAGAGATCCACGGGACGGTAGCAATCAGCCCCAGCATTTT.

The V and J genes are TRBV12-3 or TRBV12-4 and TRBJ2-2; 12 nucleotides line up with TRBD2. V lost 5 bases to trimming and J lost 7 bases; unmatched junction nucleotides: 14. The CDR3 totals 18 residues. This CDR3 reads CASSPPRLAGGRVGELFF. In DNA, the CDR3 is TGTGCCAGCAGTCCCCCTCGGCTAGCGGGGGGGCGAGTCGGGGAGCTGTTTTTT.

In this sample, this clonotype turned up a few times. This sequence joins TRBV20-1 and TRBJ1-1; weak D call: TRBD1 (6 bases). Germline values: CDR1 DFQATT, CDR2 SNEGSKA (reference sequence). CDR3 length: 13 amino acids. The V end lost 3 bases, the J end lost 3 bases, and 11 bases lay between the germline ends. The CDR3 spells CSARISGDTEAFF. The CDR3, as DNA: TGCAGTGCTAGGATCTCAGGGGACACTGAAGCTTTCTTT.

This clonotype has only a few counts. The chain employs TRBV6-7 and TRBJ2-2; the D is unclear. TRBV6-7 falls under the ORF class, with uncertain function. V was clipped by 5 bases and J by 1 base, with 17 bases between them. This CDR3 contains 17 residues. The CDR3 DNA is TGTGCCAGCAGTCCGTGTGAGGTGACGGTGAACACCGGGGAGCTGTTTTTT. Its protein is CASSPCEVTVNTGELFF.

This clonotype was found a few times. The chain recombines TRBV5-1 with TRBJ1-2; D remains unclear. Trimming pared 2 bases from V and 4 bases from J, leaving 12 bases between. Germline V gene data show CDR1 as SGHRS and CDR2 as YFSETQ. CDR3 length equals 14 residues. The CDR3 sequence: CASSFRPGAYGYTF. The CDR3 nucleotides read TGCGCCAGCAGCTTCCGGCCAGGTGCCTATGGCTACACCTTC. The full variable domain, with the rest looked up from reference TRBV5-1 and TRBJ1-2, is KAGVTQTPRYLIKTRGQQVTLSCSPISGHRSVSWYQQTPGQGLQFLFEYFSETQRNKGNFPGRFSGRQFSNSRSEMNVSTLELGDSALYLCASSFRPGAYGYTFGSGTRLTVV.

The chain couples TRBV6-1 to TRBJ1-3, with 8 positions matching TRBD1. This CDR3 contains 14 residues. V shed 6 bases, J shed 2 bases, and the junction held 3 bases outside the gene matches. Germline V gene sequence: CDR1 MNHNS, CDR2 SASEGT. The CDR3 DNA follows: TGTGCCAGCAGGGTGGGACAGGCTGGAAACACCATATATTTT. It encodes CASRVGQAGNTIYF.

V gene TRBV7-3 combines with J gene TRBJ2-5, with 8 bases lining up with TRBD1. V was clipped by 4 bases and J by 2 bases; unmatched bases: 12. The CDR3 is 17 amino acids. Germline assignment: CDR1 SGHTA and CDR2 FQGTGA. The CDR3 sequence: CASSYPLTGEVQETQYF. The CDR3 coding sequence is TGTGCCAGCAGCTACCCGCTGACAGGGGAGGTACAAGAGACCCAGTACTTC.

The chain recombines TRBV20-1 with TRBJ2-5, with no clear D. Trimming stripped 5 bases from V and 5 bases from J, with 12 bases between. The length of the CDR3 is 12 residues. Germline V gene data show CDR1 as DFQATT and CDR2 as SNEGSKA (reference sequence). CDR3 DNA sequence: TGCAGTGCTCCAATTAGTTGGGAGACCCAGTACTTC. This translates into CSAPISWETQYF.